The clone carrying this T cell receptor beta chain has a count of ten or more. What it binds is unknown. The CDR3 is 12 residues long. Germline V gene data show CDR1 as SNHLY and CDR2 as FYNNEI. The V gene end was trimmed by 2 bases and the J gene end by 10 bases; junction bases not matched to a gene: 3. The sample comes from a study of early T cells in non-severe SARS-CoV-2 infection. For the study at large: With bulk RNA from unsorted whole blood as input, sequencing yielded unpaired chains.

Individual cDNA molecules carried attached unique molecular identifiers. TCRdb analysed the 5' RACE reads with MiXCR anew, one entry per CDR3 protein. The sample records roughly 30,000 distinct CDR3 sequences, approximately 7% being singletons. General study results and limits: Comparison of clonotypes with VDJdb favored anti-spike CD8 responses while missing private and CD4 specificities.

This sequence was found in an adult who was a healthcare worker with PCR-confirmed SARS-CoV-2 infection or an uninfected control (not recorded which). The chain links TRBV2 to TRBJ1-1; 8 nucleotides agree with TRBD1. What was sequenced was whole blood. DNA for the CDR3: TGTGCCAGCAGTGAACAGGGGGCGCGAGCTTTCTTT. Translation gives CASSEQGARAFF.